This T cell receptor (beta chain) appears in the sequencing data of a study of blood T cell repertoires in COVID-19. Overall study: Specimens from acute and convalescent COVID-19 originated in the United States, Italy and Spain. The analysed material was cDNA or gDNA that came from T cells, B-cell-depleted T cells, or PBMCs.

Original processing notes: Amplification of reference gene primers was used by the study to estimate nucleated cell counts. The method was immunoSEQ multiplex PCR; TCRdb's version includes in-frame clones alone and lacks a portion of them. The D gene and trimming were derived from the DNA, and the V and J assignments and clone size from that table. The repertoire consists of over 250,000 clones, with around 89% occurring once and the leading ten covering around 13%. The CDR3 loop spans 16 amino acids. V dropped 5 bases and J dropped 2 bases, with 16 bases sitting between them. Germline CDR1 reads MDHEN; CDR2 reads SYDVKM.

This receptor was identified in a woman aged 55-75 years with acute or convalescent COVID-19. Source material: peripheral blood. This chain connects TRBV28 to TRBJ1-3; D possibly corresponds to TRBD1 (5 bases). The CDR3 DNA sequence: TGTGCCAGCAGTCCCAGGCGGCGGGGGACTGGAAACACCATATATTTT. It encodes CASSPRRRGTGNTIYF.